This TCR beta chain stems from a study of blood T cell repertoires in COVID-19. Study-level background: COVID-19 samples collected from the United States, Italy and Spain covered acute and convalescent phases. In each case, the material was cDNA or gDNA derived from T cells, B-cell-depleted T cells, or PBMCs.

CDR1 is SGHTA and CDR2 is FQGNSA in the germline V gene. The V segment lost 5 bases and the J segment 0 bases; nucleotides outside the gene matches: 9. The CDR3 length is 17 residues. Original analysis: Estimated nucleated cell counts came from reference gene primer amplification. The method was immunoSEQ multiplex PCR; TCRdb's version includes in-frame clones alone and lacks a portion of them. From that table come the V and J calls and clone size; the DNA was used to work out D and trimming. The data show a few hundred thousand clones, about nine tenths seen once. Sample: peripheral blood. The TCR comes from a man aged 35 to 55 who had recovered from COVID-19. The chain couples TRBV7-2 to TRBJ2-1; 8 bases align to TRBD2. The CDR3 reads CASSRPSGSSSYNEQFF. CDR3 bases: TGTGCCAGCAGCCGTCCTAGCGGGTCGAGCTCCTACAATGAGCAGTTCTTC.